The 27 T cell receptor beta chains presented below share a single source sample, sequenced in a study of blood T cell repertoires in COVID-19. Profiled with immunoSEQ multiplex PCR; TCRdb holds only in-frame clones, not every one. The profile shows around 130,000 clones, about 90% of them singletons. Sample: peripheral blood. The source is a woman aged 50 to 60 who had recovered from COVID-19.

This clone was detected only a few times. The V gene is TRBV5-8, the J gene TRBJ2-7; 7 nucleotides match TRBD2. The CDR3 contains 15 residues. The V segment lost 4 bases and the J segment 6 bases; nucleotides outside the gene matches: 13. Germline CDR1 reads SGHTS; CDR2 reads YDEGEE. CDR3: CASSPWEAGRREQYF. CDR3 nucleotides: TGTGCCAGCAGCCCCTGGGAAGCGGGGAGACGCGAGCAGTACTTC.

The chain links TRBV5-6 to TRBJ2-2; 10 bases map to TRBD1. Germline CDR1 is SGHDT and CDR2 is YYEEEE. V gave up 5 bases and J gave up 13 bases; unmatched junction bases: 8. The CDR3 has 13 amino acids. CDR3 region: CASRRQGAVGLFF. For the CDR3, the DNA is TGTGCCAGCAGACGACAGGGGGCGGTGGGGCTGTTTTTT.

In this sample, this clone turned up a few times. The rearrangement joins TRBV5-4 to TRBJ2-3, with 7 bases that match TRBD1. The CDR3 loop spans 15 amino acids. Losses at the gene ends were 4 bases for V and 4 bases for J; bases not matched to a gene: 9. CDR1 is SGHNT, CDR2 YYREEE, per germline (reference sequence). The CDR3 nucleotides are TGTGCCAGCAGCATACAGAACAGGGGACCAGATACGCAGTATTTT. Its translation: CASSIQNRGPDTQYF. The variable domain in full, completed from reference TRBV5-4 and TRBJ2-3, reads ETGVTQSPTHLIKTRGQQVTLRCSSQSGHNTVSWYQQALGQGPQFIFQYYREEENGRGNFPPRFSGLQFPNYSSELNVNALELDDSALYLCASSIQNRGPDTQYFGPGTRLTVL.

This clone was seen only a few times. This chain links TRBV15 with TRBJ2-7; 9 bases are a match to TRBD1. The length of the CDR3 is 14 residues. Losses at the gene ends were 0 bases for V and 5 bases for J; bases not matched to a gene: 2. Germline values: CDR1 LNHNV, CDR2 YYDKDF (reference sequence). CDR3 sequence: CATSREQGADEQYF. The CDR3, as DNA: TGTGCCACCAGCAGAGAACAGGGGGCCGACGAGCAGTACTTC.

This chain joins TRBV30 and TRBJ2-1; D is perhaps TRBD2 (6 bases). The CDR3 contains 15 residues. The V end lost 2 bases, the J end lost 7 bases, and 18 bases lay between the germline ends. Germline CDR1 reads GTSNPN; CDR2 reads SVGIG (reference sequence). For the CDR3, the DNA is TGTGCCTGGAGTCGTTTCGGGCTAGCGAATAATGAGCAGTTCTTC. It encodes CAWSRFGLANNEQFF.

The gene calls are TRBV29-1 and TRBJ1-6; possibly TRBD1 for D (5 bases). The germline V gene encodes CDR1 SQVTM and CDR2 ANQGSEA. The CDR3 is 13 residues long. Trimming took off 6 bases at V and 7 bases at J, with 13 bases between the two ends. In nucleotides, the CDR3 is TGCAGCGTCGCCGACAGTACGAATTCACCCCTCCACTTT. Its protein product is CSVADSTNSPLHF.

The chain links TRBV7-2 to TRBJ2-3; 13 nucleotides agree with TRBD2. CDR3 length equals 17 residues. Trimming at V came to 5 bases and at J to 4 bases, leaving 9 bases not matched to a gene. CDR1 is SGHTA, CDR2 FQGNSA, per germline. The chain's CDR3 is CASSHGLAGATSDTQYF. The CDR3 nucleotides are TGTGCCAGCAGCCATGGACTAGCGGGGGCCACGTCAGATACGCAGTATTTT.

The rearrangement links TRBV7-9 to TRBJ1-2; no clear D. Per the germline V gene, CDR1 is SEHNR and CDR2 is FQNEAQ (reference sequence). V lost 5 bases and J 8 bases, leaving 9 bases between the germline ends. This CDR3 is built from 11 residues. CDR3 nucleotides: TGTGCCAGCAGCCGTGAGTGGGGCTACACCTTC. Amino acids: CASSREWGYTF.

The J gene is TRBJ1-5, the V gene TRBV18; the D gene is possibly TRBD1 (6 bases). V was shortened by 6 bases and J by 0 bases, with 12 bases between the two germline ends. Germline V lookup: CDR1 KGHSH, CDR2 LQKENI. The CDR3 consists of 15 residues. The CDR3 DNA follows: TGTGCCAGCTCCTGGACAGATTCTAGCAATCAGCCCCAGCATTTT. It yields the protein CASSWTDSSNQPQHF.

The CDR3 DNA sequence: TGTGCCAGTAGTCTACAGAACTATGGCTACACCTTC. Amino acid sequence: CASSLQNYGYTF. This chain links TRBV19 with TRBJ1-2, with unresolved D. The V gene lost 5 bases and the J gene lost 2 bases, with 6 bases spanning the gap. Germline V CDR1 and CDR2: LNHDA, SQIVND (reference sequence). The CDR3 consists of 12 residues.

The V gene is TRBV19, the J gene TRBJ1-5; no reliable D call. The CDR3 has 13 residues. V lost 8 bases and J lost 4, with 12 bases in between. Germline V gene lookup returns CDR1 LNHDA and CDR2 SQIVND (reference sequence). DNA for the CDR3: TGTGCCAGTCGGAAAGGGAGGAATCAGCCCCAGCATTTT. It is translated as CASRKGRNQPQHF. The full variable domain, in which reference TRBV19 and TRBJ1-5 provide the parts outside the CDR3, is DGGITQSPKYLFRKEGQNVTLSCEQNLNHDAMYWYRQDPGQGLRLIYYSQIVNDFQKGDIAEGYSVSREKKESFPLTVTSAQKNPTAFYLCASRKGRNQPQHFGDGTRLSIL.

This chain links TRBV6-4 with TRBJ2-1; 7 nucleotides agree with TRBD2. The CDR3 is 14 residues long. Germline CDR1 MRHNA, CDR2 SNTAGT. Losses at the gene ends were 3 bases for V and 1 base for J; bases not matched to a gene: 0. CDR3 in amino acids: CASSERESYNEQFF. CDR3 bases: TGTGCCAGCAGTGAGCGGGAGTCCTACAATGAGCAGTTCTTC.

The chain couples TRBV2 to TRBJ1-6; perhaps TRBD1 as D (5 bases). Deletions cut 7 bases from V and 7 bases from J, with 11 bases between. The CDR3 contains 13 residues. Germline V gene data show CDR1 as SNHLY and CDR2 as FYNNEI. The CDR3 region has the DNA TGTGCCAGCACCCCCAGGGCGAATTCACCCCTCCACTTT. Its translation: CASTPRANSPLHF.

This chain connects TRBV5-1 to TRBJ2-2; D perhaps matches TRBD1 (6 bases). This CDR3 has 14 residues. Trimming left V 3 bases short and J 4 bases short, with 10 bases between. Per the germline V gene, CDR1 is SGHRS and CDR2 is YFSETQ. For the CDR3, the DNA is TGCGCCAGCAGCTCGTTAGGGGGCACCGGGGAGCTGTTTTTT. This gives the protein CASSSLGGTGELFF.

V gene TRBV11-3 combines with J gene TRBJ2-2, with 8 bases lining up with TRBD2. This CDR3 region has 17 residues. Germline V lookup: CDR1 SGHNT, CDR2 YENEEA. V shed 3 bases, J shed 3 bases, and the junction held 9 bases outside the gene matches. CDR3 amino acids: CASSLEAVSGDTGELFF. Written as DNA, the CDR3 is TGTGCCAGCAGCTTGGAAGCGGTTAGCGGGGACACCGGGGAGCTGTTTTTT. Complete variable domain (other parts from reference TRBV11-3 and TRBJ2-2): EAGVVQSPRYKIIEKKQPVAFWCNPISGHNTLYWYLQNLGQGPELLIRYENEEAVDDSQLPKDRFSAERLKGVDSTLKIQPAELGDSAVYLCASSLEAVSGDTGELFFGEGSRLTVL.

The chain combines TRBV15 with TRBJ1-2, with D maybe TRBD1 (5 bases). V shed 4 bases and J shed 8 bases, with 14 bases lying between them. Germline CDR1 is LNHNV and CDR2 is YYDKDF (reference sequence). This CDR3 comprises 13 residues. CDR3 sequence: CATSTKLGLGYTF. For the CDR3, the DNA is TGTGCCACCAGCACGAAACTGGGGCTCGGCTACACCTTC.

Judged by abundance, this clone is medium-sized. V is TRBV30 and J is TRBJ2-2, with TRBD2 matching 9 bases. Germline CDR1 is GTSNPN and CDR2 is SVGIG (reference sequence). The CDR3 sequence is 15 residues long. V lost 3 bases and J lost 3; bases outside the gene matches: 5. DNA of the CDR3: TGTGCCTGGAGGCTCGGCGGGAGGGACACCGGGGAGCTGTTTTTT. Translated, it gives CAWRLGGRDTGELFF.

The genes are TRBV9 and TRBJ2-1, with 10 bases identical to TRBD2. This CDR3 is built from 15 residues. Germline V gene data show CDR1 as SGDLS and CDR2 as YYNGEE. Losses at the gene ends were 4 bases for V and 3 bases for J; bases not matched to a gene: 4. The CDR3 DNA reads as TGTGCCAGCAGCTCCGGGACTAGCGACTACAATGAGCAGTTCTTC. This encodes CASSSGTSDYNEQFF.

The J gene is TRBJ2-3, the V gene TRBV9; D unclear. Germline CDR1 and CDR2: SGDLS and YYNGEE. V lost 9 bases, J lost 6 bases, and 11 bases lay in between. The CDR3 runs 11 residues. Here the CDR3 reads CAMVYGDTQYF. CDR3 nucleotides: TGTGCCATGGTTTACGGTGATACGCAGTATTTT.

The rearrangement joins TRBV5-6 to TRBJ2-2; 7 bases line up with TRBD2. The CDR3 is 16 amino acids. Germline V gene data show CDR1 as SGHDT and CDR2 as YYEEEE. The trim removed 4 bases at V and 5 bases at J, leaving 11 bases unmatched. The CDR3 reads CASSPLASGSTGELFF. DNA of the CDR3: TGTGCCAGCAGCCCGTTGGCTAGCGGTTCTACCGGGGAGCTGTTTTTT.

The rearrangement joins TRBV12-3 or TRBV12-4 to TRBJ1-2; the D is unclear. Trimming pared 3 bases from V and 7 bases from J, leaving 9 bases between. The CDR3 has 12 amino acids. The CDR3 DNA sequence: TGTGCCAGCAGTTTCGGAGAGAGTGGCTACACCTTC. This sequence encodes CASSFGESGYTF.

The J gene is TRBJ2-1, the V gene TRBV3-1 (or the pseudogene TRBV3-2); 11 nucleotides agree with TRBD2. J was trimmed by 4 bases and V by 2 bases; bases with no gene match: 10. The CDR3 is 18 residues long. Germline CDR1 reads LGHDT; CDR2 reads YNNKEL (reference sequence). The CDR3 region is CASSQPTILAGEYNEQFF. The CDR3 bases are TGTGCCAGCAGCCAACCTACCATACTAGCGGGGGAATACAATGAGCAGTTCTTC.

The chain has TRBV7-9 and TRBJ2-2, with D unresolved. CDR3 length: 16 residues. The V and J ends lost 1 base and 5 bases respectively, with 14 bases between them. Germline V lookup: CDR1 SEHNR, CDR2 FQNEAQ (reference sequence). CDR3 nucleotides: TGTGCCAGCAGCTTAGGGGTCTCGAGGTGGACCGGGGAGCTGTTTTTT. This translates into CASSLGVSRWTGELFF.

The V call is TRBV30, the J call TRBJ2-1; D gene ambiguous. The CDR3 loop spans 13 amino acids. The germline gives CDR1 GTSNPN, CDR2 SVGIG (reference sequence). V shed 6 bases and J shed 9 bases, with 18 bases lying between them. In DNA, the CDR3 is TGTGCCTGCCCTGAATACCATACAATTGAGCAGTTCTTC. Its translation: CACPEYHTIEQFF.

The V gene is TRBV18, the J gene TRBJ1-1; TRBD1 is a possible D gene (6 bases). Trimming stripped 5 bases from V and 1 base from J, with 14 bases between. The CDR3 is 15 amino acids. The V gene's germline CDR1 is KGHSH and CDR2 LQKENI. CDR3 DNA sequence: TGTGCCAGCTCATCCTCGACAGGTACGAACACTGAAGCTTTCTTT. Its protein product is CASSSSTGTNTEAFF.

The chain is built from TRBV7-2 and TRBJ1-5; no firm D call. Trimming removed 1 base from V and 2 bases from J, with 9 bases in between. Per the germline V gene, CDR1 is SGHTA and CDR2 is FQGNSA. The CDR3 totals 15 residues. For the CDR3, the DNA is TGTGCCAGCAGCTTAGTCGGAGTGGGCAATCAGCCCCAGCATTTT. This gives the protein CASSLVGVGNQPQHF. The variable domain in full, completed from reference TRBV7-2 and TRBJ1-5, reads GAGVSQSPSNKVTEKGKDVELRCDPISGHTALYWYRQSLGQGLEFLIYFQGNSAPDKSGLPSDRFSAERTGGSVSTLTIQRTQQEDSAVYLCASSLVGVGNQPQHFGDGTRLSIL.

The genes are TRBV7-9 and TRBJ2-7, with D perhaps matching TRBD1 (5 bases). Germline CDR1 SEHNR, CDR2 FQNEAQ (reference sequence). The CDR3 has 14 residues. Trimming took 3 bases from V and 0 from J, leaving 9 bases between them. CDR3 region: CASSFYRLSYEQYF. The CDR3 DNA is TGTGCCAGCAGCTTTTACAGGCTCTCCTACGAGCAGTACTTC.